The rows below give T cell receptor beta chains drawn from one sample of a study of cytotoxic CD8 clonotypes in ibrutinib-treated CLL. The method was immunoSEQ multiplex PCR; TCRdb's version includes in-frame clones alone and lacks a portion of them. The table has approximately 150,000 clones, less than 85% seen once; the top ten hold about 4.9%. Sample: PBMCs, taken after 24 months of ibrutinib treatment. The source of these receptors is a human donor with chronic lymphocytic leukemia. CDR3s include the opening cysteine and the closing phenylalanine or tryptophan. Each record gives: J gene, V gene, CDR3 protein.

TRBJ2-3 | TRBV6-4 | CASSDSIRSDTQYF
TRBJ2-7 | TRBV28 | CASRGGGTGAYEQYF
TRBJ1-2 | TRBV9 | CASTAWGSSTNYGYTF
TRBJ2-5 | TRBV5-1 | CASSFKLAGFQETQYF
TRBJ1-4 | TRBV5-1 | CASSSDGKTNEKLFF
TRBJ2-1 | TRBV6-1 | CASSERVSGRADRYNEQFF
TRBJ2-7 | TRBV6-1 | CASSVNRGRNEQYF
TRBJ2-6 | TRBV30 | CAWSKGGAGANVLTF
TRBJ1-5 | TRBV7-2 | CASSDIGAQHF
TRBJ1-5 | TRBV2 | CASTGWRGNQPQHF
TRBJ2-1 | TRBV11-2 | CASSLDLSSYNEQFF
TRBJ2-1 | TRBV6-5 | CASRTGMGYEQFF
TRBJ2-1 | TRBV19 | CASSMFRSPTSTTEQFF
TRBJ1-1 | TRBV18 | CASSPTRVSALLNTEAFF
TRBJ1-2 | TRBV7-9 | CATAWKVLRFYGYTF
TRBJ2-3 | TRBV28 | CASSLYPTGGRQDTQYF
TRBJ1-1 | TRBV11-3 | CASSQTPEATEAFF
TRBJ2-7 | TRBV6-5 | CASSYFPQSYEQYF
TRBJ1-1 | TRBV29-1 | CSVADGNTEAFF